This T cell receptor beta chain was documented in a study of CD8 T cells in Susac syndrome. V was cut by 0 bases and J by 8 bases, with 13 bases left in between. Germline-derived CDR1 and CDR2 are KGHDR and SFDVKD. CDR3 length equals 15 residues. Roughly 0.45 to 1 ug RNA was reverse transcribed with random hexamers. TCRdb ran MiXCR on the immunoSEQ multiplex PCR reads and lists one entry per CDR3 protein. The sample yields around 300,000 distinct CDR3 sequences, around 91% seen once. The V call is TRBV24-1, the J call TRBJ2-1; a weak D match, TRBD2 (6 bases). This receptor was taken from a human donor with multiple sclerosis. Sequenced: CD8+ T cells from PBMCs. CDR3 loop: CATSDLGRGRDEQFF. CDR3 bases: TGTGCCACCAGTGATTTGGGGCGGGGAAGGGATGAGCAGTTCTTC.